The 13 T cell receptor beta chains given below trace back to one sample, sequenced in a study of T cell repertoires in aging, cancer and after chemotherapy. TCR beta rearrangements were amplified from peripheral blood genomic DNA. A mixed TRB-A/B primer pool amplified rearranged TRB by multiplex touch-down PCR. TCRdb called the multiplex PCR reads again in MiXCR, with one record for every CDR3 protein. This sample yields 4,500 to 6,000 distinct CDR3 sequences, of which under 50% are seen a single time; approximately 43% belongs to the top ten. The material sequenced was blood. Receptors originate from a human donor with a blood cancer.

As to this clonotype: A much more abundant neighbour one base away suggests this may be a read error. V and J are TRBV20-1 and TRBJ2-1; D remains unclear. The V end lost 7 bases, the J end lost 10 bases, and 17 bases lay between the germline ends. Germline-derived CDR1 and CDR2 are DFQATT and SNEGSKA (reference sequence). There are 12 residues in the CDR3. CDR3 nucleotide sequence: TGCAGTGAGAGAAAGGGCTCCTACGAGCAGTTCTTC. This encodes CSERKGSYEQFF.

The sample holds a few counts of this clonotype. The chain has TRBV20-1 and TRBJ1-2; D not certain. Trimming shortened V by 0 bases and J by 8 bases, and 10 bases separated the two germline ends. This CDR3 comprises 12 residues. CDR1 and CDR2 (germline): DFQATT, SNEGSKA (reference sequence). Here the CDR3 DNA reads TGCAGTGCTAGAGAGGGGTTCGGGGGCTACACCTTC. Amino acids: CSAREGFGGYTF.

This clonotype occurred a few times. This sequence joins TRBV5-6 and TRBJ2-3, with 9 bases matching TRBD2. Germline V gene lookup returns CDR1 SGHDT and CDR2 YYEEEE. With 3 bases clipped from V and 1 base from J, the junction kept 6 bases outside the gene matches. The CDR3 is 16 amino acids. The CDR3 here is CASSSPGTSRTDTQYF. DNA of the CDR3: TGTGCCAGCAGCTCCCCTGGGACTAGCCGCACAGATACGCAGTATTTT.

The chain uses TRBV19 and TRBJ1-5; possibly TRBD1 for D (6 bases). Trimming left V 2 bases short and J 6 bases short, with 14 bases between. This CDR3 is 15 amino acids long. Per germline, CDR1 LNHDA and CDR2 SQIVND (reference sequence). The CDR3: CASSIYGGEGQPQHF. For the CDR3, the DNA is TGTGCCAGTAGTATATACGGGGGCGAAGGTCAGCCCCAGCATTTT.

For the CDR3, the DNA is TGTGCCAGTAGTTCGCCCGGGACAGCTGGCTACACCTTC. Its protein is CASSSPGTAGYTF. This chain uses TRBV19 with TRBJ1-2, with 7 nucleotides matching TRBD1. Germline trimming cut 5 bases from V and 7 bases from J; bases unmatched to any gene: 7. The CDR3 runs to 13 residues. From germline, CDR1 is LNHDA and CDR2 SQIVND (reference sequence).

The CDR3 spells CASSLALGGAKNIQYF. CDR3 coding DNA: TGTGCCAGCAGTTTAGCGCTGGGGGGAGCCAAAAACATTCAGTACTTC. The chain carries TRBV12-3 or TRBV12-4 and TRBJ2-4; TRBD2 might be the D (6 bases). The V end lost 0 bases, the J end lost 0 bases, and 9 bases lay between the germline ends. This CDR3 has 16 amino acids.

The chain has TRBV12-3 or TRBV12-4 and TRBJ2-1; the match to TRBD2 covers 9 bases. The CDR3 is 15 amino acids. After removal of 5 bases from V and 7 bases from J, the junction contained 9 bases not matched to a gene. CDR3 residues: CASSVSRGGRNEQFF. DNA for the CDR3: TGTGCCAGCAGTGTCTCGCGGGGGGGCCGTAATGAGCAGTTCTTC.

This clonotype was counted only a few times. The chain couples TRBV5-6 to TRBJ1-2, with TRBD1 matching 7 bases. This CDR3 region has 14 residues. Germline CDR1 reads SGHDT; CDR2 reads YYEEEE. V shed 3 bases and J 8 bases; nucleotides not matched to a gene: 10. CDR3 nucleotides: TGTGCCAGCAGCTCTTACACAGGGGCGGGAGGCTACACCTTC. This encodes CASSSYTGAGGYTF.

This clonotype has only a few counts. The chain employs TRBV6-5 and TRBJ1-6; 9 bases are shared with TRBD1. This CDR3 region has 17 residues. CDR1 and CDR2 (germline): MNHEY, SVGAGI. Losses at the gene ends were 2 bases for V and 7 bases for J; bases not matched to a gene: 9. In nucleotides, the CDR3 is TGTGCCAGCAGTTACCCTCAAGGGACAGGGTACAATTCACCCCTCCACTTT. It is translated as CASSYPQGTGYNSPLHF.

This clonotype was detected a few times. The V gene is TRBV6-5, the J gene TRBJ2-1; TRBD1 matches 7 bases. The CDR3 totals 14 residues. The junction had 6 bases not matched to a gene; V was cut back by 4 bases and J by 6 bases. CDR1 and CDR2 from the germline V gene are MNHEY and SVGAGI. The CDR3 sequence: CASSFQTGFNEQFF. CDR3 in DNA: TGTGCCAGCAGTTTTCAGACAGGGTTCAATGAGCAGTTCTTC.

The chain links TRBV6-5 to TRBJ2-5; D gene ambiguous. The ends were cut back, 2 bases at V and 5 bases at J, with 9 bases in the middle. The CDR3 is made up of 13 amino acids. Germline loops: CDR1 MNHEY, CDR2 SVGAGI. Written as DNA, the CDR3 is TGTGCCAGCAGTTACGCGCCGCCCGAGACCCAGTACTTC. Its protein is CASSYAPPETQYF.

The J gene is TRBJ2-4, the V gene TRBV5-1; possibly TRBD1 for D (5 bases). The CDR3 loop spans 15 amino acids. The ends were cut back, 3 bases at V and 4 bases at J, with 14 bases in the middle. CDR1 and CDR2 from the germline V gene are SGHRS and YFSETQ. The CDR3 region has the DNA TGCGCCAGCAGCTGGTGGTCAGGGATTAAAAACATTCAGTACTTC. As protein: CASSWWSGIKNIQYF. Looking up the rest from reference TRBV5-1 and TRBJ2-4 gives the full variable domain: KAGVTQTPRYLIKTRGQQVTLSCSPISGHRSVSWYQQTPGQGLQFLFEYFSETQRNKGNFPGRFSGRQFSNSRSEMNVSTLELGDSALYLCASSWWSGIKNIQYFGAGTRLSVL.

Relative to its sample, this clonotype is medium-sized. The chain has TRBV29-1 and TRBJ1-2, with D unclear. Germline V lookup: CDR1 SQVTM, CDR2 ANQGSEA. V gave up 4 bases and J gave up 8 bases, with 11 bases separating them. The length of the CDR3 is 11 residues. CDR3 sequence (DNA): TGCAGCGTTGTTGAGGTCGAAGGCTACACCTTC. It is translated as CSVVEVEGYTF.